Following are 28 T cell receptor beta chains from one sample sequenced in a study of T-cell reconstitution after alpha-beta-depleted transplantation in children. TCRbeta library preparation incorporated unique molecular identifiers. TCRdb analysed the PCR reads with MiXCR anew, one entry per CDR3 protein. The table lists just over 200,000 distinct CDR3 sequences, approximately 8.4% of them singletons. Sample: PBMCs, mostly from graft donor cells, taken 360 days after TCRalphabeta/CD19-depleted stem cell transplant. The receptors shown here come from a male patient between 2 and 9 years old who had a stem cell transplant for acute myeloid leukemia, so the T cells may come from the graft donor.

CDR3 amino acids: CASRIGENTEAFF. The DNA for the CDR3 is TGCGCCAGCAGAATCGGGGAGAACACTGAAGCTTTCTTT. The chain links TRBV5-1 to TRBJ1-1; no reliable D call. This CDR3 comprises 13 residues. V was cut by 5 bases and J by 1 base, with 9 bases left in between. The germline V gene encodes CDR1 SGHRS and CDR2 YFSETQ.

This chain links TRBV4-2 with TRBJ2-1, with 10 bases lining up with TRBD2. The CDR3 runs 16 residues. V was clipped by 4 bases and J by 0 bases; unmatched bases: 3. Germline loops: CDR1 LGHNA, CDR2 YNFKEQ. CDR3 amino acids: CASSPRTSGSYNEQFF. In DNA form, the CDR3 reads TGTGCCAGCAGCCCCCGGACTAGCGGCTCCTACAATGAGCAGTTCTTC.

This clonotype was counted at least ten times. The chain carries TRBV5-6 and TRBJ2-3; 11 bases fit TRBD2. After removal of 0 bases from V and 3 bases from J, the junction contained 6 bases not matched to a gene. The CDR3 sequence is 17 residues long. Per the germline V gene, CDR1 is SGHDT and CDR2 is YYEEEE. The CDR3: CASSLVAASGRTDTQYF. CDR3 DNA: TGTGCCAGCAGCTTGGTGGCGGCTAGCGGGAGGACAGATACGCAGTATTTT. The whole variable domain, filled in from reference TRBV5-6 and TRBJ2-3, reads DAGVTQSPTHLIKTRGQQVTLRCSPKSGHDTVSWYQQALGQGPQFIFQYYEEEERQRGNFPDRFSGHQFPNYSSELNVNALLLGDSALYLCASSLVAASGRTDTQYFGPGTRLTVL.

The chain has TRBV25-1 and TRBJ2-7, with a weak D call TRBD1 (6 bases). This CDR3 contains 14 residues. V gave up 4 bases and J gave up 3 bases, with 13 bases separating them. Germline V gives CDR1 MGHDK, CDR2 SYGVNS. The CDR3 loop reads CASSGPGHGYEQYF. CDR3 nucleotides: TGTGCCAGCAGTGGGCCGGGACACGGCTACGAGCAGTACTTC.

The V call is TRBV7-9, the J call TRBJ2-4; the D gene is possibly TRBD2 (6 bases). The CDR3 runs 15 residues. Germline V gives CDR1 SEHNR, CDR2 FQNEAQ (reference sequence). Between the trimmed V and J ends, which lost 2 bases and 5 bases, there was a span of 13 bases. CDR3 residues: CASSLTRGGENIQYF. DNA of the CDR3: TGTGCCAGCAGCTTAACGCGTGGCGGGGAAAACATTCAGTACTTC.

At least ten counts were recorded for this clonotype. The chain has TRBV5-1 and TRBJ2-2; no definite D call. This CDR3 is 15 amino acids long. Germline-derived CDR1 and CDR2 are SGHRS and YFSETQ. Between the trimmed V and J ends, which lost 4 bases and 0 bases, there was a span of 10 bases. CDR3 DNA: TGCGCCAGCAGCCAGATGGACGCGAACACCGGGGAGCTGTTTTTT. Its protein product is CASSQMDANTGELFF.

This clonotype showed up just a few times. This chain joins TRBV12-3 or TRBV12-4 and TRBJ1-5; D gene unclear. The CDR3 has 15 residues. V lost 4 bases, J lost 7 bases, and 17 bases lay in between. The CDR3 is CASSWRYPEGQPQHF. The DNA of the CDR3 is TGTGCCAGCAGTTGGAGATATCCCGAGGGACAGCCCCAGCATTTT.

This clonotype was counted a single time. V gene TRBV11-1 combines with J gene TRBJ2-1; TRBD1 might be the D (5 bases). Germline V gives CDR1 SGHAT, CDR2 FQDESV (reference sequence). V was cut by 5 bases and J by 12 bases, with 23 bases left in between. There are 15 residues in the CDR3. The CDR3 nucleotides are TGTGCCAGCAGCCCGCGGACCATAGGGGCCGGTAGGCAGTTCTTC. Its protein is CASSPRTIGAGRQFF.

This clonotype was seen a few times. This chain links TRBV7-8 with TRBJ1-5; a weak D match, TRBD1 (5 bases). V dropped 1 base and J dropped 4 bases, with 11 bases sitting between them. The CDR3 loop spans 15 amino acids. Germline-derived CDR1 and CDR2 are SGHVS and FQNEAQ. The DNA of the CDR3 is TGTGCCAGCAGCTTAGGGGCAGGGATAAATCAGCCCCAGCATTTT. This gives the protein CASSLGAGINQPQHF.

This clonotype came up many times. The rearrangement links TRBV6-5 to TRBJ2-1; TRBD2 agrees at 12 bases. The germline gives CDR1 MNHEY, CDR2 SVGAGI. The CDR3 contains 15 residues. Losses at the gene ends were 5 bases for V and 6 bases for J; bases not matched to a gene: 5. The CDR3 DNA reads TGTGCCAGCAGTCCACTAGCGGGAGGTGCCAATGAGCAGTTCTTC. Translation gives CASSPLAGGANEQFF.

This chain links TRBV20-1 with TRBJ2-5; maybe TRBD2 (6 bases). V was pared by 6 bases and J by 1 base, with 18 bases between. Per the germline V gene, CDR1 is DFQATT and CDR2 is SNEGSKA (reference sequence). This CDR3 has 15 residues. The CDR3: CSAYGIGTFQETQYF. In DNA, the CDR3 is TGCAGTGCGTATGGCATCGGGACTTTCCAAGAGACCCAGTACTTC.

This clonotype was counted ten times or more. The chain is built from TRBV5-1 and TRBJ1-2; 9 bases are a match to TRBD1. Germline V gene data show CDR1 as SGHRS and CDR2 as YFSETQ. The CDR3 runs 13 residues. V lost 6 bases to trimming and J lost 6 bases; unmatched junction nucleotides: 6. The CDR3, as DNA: TGCGCCAGCAACAGGGGGCGCTTGGATGGCTACACCTTC. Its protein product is CASNRGRLDGYTF.

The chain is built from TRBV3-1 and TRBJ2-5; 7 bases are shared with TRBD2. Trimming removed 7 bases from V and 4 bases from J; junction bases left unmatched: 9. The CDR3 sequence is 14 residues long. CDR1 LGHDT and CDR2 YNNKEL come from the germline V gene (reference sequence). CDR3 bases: TGTGCCAGCAACCGGGGGGAGTTGATAGAGACCCAGTACTTC. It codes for CASNRGELIETQYF.

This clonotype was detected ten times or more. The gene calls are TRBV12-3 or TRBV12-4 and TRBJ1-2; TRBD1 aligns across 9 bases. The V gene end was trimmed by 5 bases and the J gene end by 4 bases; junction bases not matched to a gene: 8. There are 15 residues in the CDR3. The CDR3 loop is CASSPLGQGIYGYTF. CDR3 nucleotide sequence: TGTGCCAGCAGTCCTTTGGGACAGGGAATCTATGGCTACACCTTC.

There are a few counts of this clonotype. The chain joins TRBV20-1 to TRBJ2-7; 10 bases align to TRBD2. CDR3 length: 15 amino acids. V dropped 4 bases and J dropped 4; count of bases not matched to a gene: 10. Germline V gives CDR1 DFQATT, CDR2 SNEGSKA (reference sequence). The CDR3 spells CSAIGLAGGIYEQYF. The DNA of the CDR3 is TGCAGTGCTATTGGATTAGCGGGAGGAATTTACGAGCAGTACTTC.

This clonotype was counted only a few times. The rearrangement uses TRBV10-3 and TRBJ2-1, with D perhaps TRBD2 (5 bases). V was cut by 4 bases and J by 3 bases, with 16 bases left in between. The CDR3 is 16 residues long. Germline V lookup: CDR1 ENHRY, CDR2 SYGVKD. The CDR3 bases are TGTGCCATCAGTGTGTACCGGGAAGGGAACTACAATGAGCAGTTCTTC. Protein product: CAISVYREGNYNEQFF.

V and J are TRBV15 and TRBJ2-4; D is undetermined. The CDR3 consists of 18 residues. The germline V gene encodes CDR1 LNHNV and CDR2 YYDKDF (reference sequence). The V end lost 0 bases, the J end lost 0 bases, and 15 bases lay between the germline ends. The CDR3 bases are TGTGCCACCAGCAGAGATCTAGGGCGGACCCTAGCCAAAAACATTCAGTACTTC. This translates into CATSRDLGRTLAKNIQYF.

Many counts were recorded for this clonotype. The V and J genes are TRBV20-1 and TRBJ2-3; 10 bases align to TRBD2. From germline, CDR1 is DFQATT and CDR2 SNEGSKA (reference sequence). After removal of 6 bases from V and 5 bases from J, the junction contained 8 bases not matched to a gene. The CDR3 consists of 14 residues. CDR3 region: CSAPSASGGDTQYF. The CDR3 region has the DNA TGCAGTGCCCCGTCGGCTAGCGGGGGAGATACGCAGTATTTT.

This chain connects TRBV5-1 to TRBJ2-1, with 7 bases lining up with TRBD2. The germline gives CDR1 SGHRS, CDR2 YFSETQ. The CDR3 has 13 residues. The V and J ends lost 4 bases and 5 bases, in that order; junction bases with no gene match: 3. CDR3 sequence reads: CASSTRGDNEQFF. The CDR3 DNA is TGCGCCAGCAGCACCCGGGGGGACAATGAGCAGTTCTTC.

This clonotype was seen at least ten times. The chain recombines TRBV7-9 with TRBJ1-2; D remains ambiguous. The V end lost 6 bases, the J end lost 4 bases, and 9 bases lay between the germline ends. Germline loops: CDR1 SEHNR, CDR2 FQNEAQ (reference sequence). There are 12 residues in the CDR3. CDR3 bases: TGTGCCAGCAGAGCCGTAAGCTATGGCTACACCTTC. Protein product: CASRAVSYGYTF.

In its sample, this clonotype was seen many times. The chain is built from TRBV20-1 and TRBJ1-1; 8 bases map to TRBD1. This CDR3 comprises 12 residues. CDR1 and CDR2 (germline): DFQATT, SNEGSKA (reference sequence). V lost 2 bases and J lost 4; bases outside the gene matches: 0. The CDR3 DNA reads TGCAGTGCTAGACAGGGGGCCACTGAAGCTTTCTTT. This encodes CSARQGATEAFF.

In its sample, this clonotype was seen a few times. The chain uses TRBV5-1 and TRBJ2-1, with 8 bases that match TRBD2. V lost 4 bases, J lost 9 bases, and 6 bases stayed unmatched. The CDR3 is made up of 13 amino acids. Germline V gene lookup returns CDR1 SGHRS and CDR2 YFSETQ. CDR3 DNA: TGCGCCAGCAGCCGGGGGGGCAGGGGTGAGCAGTTCTTC. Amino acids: CASSRGGRGEQFF.

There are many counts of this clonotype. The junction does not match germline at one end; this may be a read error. In DNA, the CDR3 is TGTGCCAGCAGCTTGGGACTAGGCTCCTTCAATGAGCAGTTCTTC. Translating it yields CASSLGLGSFNEQFF. The rearrangement uses TRBV7-2 and TRBJ2-1, with 8 bases fitting TRBD2. Germline loops: CDR1 SGHTA, CDR2 FQGNSA. The CDR3 length is 15 residues.

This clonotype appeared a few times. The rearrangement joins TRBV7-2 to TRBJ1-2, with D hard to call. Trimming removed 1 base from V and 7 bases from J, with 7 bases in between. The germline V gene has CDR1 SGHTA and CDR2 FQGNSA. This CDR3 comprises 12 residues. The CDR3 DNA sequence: TGTGCCAGCAGCTTAGGAGAACTTGGCTACACCTTC. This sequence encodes CASSLGELGYTF.

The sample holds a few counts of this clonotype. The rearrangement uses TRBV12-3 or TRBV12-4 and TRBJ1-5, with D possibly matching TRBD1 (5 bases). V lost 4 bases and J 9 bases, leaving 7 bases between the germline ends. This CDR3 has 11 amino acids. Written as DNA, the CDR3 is TGTGCCAGCAGTTCAAGGGGGCCCCAGCATTTT. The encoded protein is CASSSRGPQHF.

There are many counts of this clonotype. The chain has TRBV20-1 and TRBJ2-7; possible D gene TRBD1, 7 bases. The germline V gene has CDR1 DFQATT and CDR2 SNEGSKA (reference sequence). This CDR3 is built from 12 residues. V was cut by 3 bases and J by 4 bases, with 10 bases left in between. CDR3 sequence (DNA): TGCAGTGCTAGCGCAGGGGGGTACGAGCAGTACTTC. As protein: CSASAGGYEQYF.

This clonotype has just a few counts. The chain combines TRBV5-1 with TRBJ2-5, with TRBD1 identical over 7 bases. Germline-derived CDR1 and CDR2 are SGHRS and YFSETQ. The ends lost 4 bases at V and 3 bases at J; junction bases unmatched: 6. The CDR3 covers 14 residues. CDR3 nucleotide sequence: TGCGCCAGCAGCGTGAACAGGGGAAAAGAGACCCAGTACTTC. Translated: CASSVNRGKETQYF.

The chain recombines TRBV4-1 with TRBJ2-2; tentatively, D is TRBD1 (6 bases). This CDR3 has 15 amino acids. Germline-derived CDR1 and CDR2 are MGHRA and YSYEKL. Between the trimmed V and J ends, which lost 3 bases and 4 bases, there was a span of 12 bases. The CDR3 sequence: CASSQEQGGTGELFF. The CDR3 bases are TGCGCCAGCAGCCAGGAACAGGGTGGCACCGGGGAGCTGTTTTTT.